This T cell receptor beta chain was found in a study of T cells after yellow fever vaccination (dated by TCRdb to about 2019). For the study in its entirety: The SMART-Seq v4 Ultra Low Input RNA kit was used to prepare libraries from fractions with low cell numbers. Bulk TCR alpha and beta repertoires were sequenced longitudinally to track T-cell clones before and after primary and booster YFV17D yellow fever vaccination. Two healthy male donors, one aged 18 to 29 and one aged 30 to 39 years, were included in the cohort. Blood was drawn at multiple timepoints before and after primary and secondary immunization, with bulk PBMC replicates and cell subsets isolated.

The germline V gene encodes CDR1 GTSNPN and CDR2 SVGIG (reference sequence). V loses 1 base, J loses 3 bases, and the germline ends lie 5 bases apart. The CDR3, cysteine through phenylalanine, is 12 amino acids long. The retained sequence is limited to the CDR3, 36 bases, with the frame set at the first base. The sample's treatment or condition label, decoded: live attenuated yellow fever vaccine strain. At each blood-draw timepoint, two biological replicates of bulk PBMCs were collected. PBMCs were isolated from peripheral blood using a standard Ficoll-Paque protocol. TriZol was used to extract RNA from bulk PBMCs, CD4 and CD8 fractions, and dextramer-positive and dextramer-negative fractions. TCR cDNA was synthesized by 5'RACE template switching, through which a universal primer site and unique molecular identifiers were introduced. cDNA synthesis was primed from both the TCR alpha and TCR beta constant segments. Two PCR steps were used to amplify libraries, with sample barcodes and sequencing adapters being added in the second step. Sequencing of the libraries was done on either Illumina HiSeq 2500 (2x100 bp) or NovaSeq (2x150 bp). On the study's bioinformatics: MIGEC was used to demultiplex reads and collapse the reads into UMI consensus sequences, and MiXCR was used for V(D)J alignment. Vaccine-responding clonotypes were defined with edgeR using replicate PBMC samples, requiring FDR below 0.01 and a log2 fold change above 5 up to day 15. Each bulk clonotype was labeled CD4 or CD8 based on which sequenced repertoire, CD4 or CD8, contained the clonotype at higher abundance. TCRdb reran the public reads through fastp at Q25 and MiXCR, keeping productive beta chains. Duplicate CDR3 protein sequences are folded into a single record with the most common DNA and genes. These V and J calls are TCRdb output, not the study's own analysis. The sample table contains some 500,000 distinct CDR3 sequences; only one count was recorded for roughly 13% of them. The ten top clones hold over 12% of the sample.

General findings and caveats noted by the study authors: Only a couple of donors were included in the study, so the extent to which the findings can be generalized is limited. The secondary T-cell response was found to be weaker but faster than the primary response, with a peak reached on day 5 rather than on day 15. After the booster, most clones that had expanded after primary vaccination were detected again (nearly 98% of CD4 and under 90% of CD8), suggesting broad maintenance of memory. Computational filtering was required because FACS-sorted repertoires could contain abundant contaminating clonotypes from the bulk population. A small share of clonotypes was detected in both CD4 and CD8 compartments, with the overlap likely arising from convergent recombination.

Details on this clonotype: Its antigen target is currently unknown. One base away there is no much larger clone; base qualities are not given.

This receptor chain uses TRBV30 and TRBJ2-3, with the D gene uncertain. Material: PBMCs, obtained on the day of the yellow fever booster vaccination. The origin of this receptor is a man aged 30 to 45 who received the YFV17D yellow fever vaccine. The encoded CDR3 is CAWSEMTDTQYF. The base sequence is TGTGCCTGGAGTGAAATGACAGATACGCAGTATTTT.